This TCR beta chain was recorded in a study of blood T cell repertoires in COVID-19. Here immunoSEQ multiplex PCR was the method, and the copy in TCRdb shows in-frame clones only, minus some. Among roughly 140,000 clones, 75% to 85% were seen once, and the ten largest hold less than 5.5%. The V end was cut by 4 bases, the J end by 4 bases, with 17 bases between. CDR1 MNHEY and CDR2 SMNVEV come from the germline V gene (reference sequence). This CDR3 is built from 15 residues. Sample: peripheral blood. The clonotype originates from a man aged 55 to 70 with acute or convalescent COVID-19. This chain connects TRBV27 to TRBJ2-7; tentatively, D is TRBD2 (5 bases). In DNA form, the CDR3 reads TGTGCCAGCAGTTCCGGGGAACCCGGACGATACGAGCAGTACTTC. It specifies CASSSGEPGRYEQYF.